These 18 T cell receptor beta chains were all obtained from the same sample, sequenced in a study of blood T cell repertoires in COVID-19. Method: immunoSEQ multiplex PCR; TCRdb's copy keeps in-frame clones and lacks some. The sample has about 110,000 clones, about 87% seen once. Source material: peripheral blood. These receptors were collected from a woman aged 45-65 years with acute or convalescent COVID-19.

The gene calls are TRBV4-3 and TRBJ2-7; D gene unclear. Between the trimmed V and J ends, which lost 0 bases and 7 bases, there was a span of 19 bases. Germline loops: CDR1 LGHNA, CDR2 YSLEER. The CDR3 runs 16 residues. This CDR3 is CASSQDNEATRWEQYF. In DNA form, the CDR3 reads TGCGCCAGCAGCCAAGATAATGAAGCAACGAGATGGGAGCAGTACTTC.

Only one count was recorded for this clone. The chain carries TRBV28 and TRBJ1-5; TRBD1 matches 9 bases. Germline V CDR1 and CDR2: MDHEN, SYDVKM. V trimming: 7 bases; J trimming: 0 bases; junction bases outside the gene matches: 13. This CDR3 spans 18 amino acids. CDR3 DNA: TGTGCCAGCACCGACGGGACAGGGAAGTACGGTAGCAATCAGCCCCAGCATTTT. Encoded protein: CASTDGTGKYGSNQPQHF.

The V call is TRBV19, the J call TRBJ2-7, with 7 bases identical to TRBD1. The CDR3 is made up of 13 amino acids. V shed 4 bases and J 2 bases; nucleotides not matched to a gene: 2. Per the germline V gene, CDR1 is LNHDA and CDR2 is SQIVND (reference sequence). DNA of the CDR3: TGTGCCAGTAGTAACAGGGGCGCCTACGAGCAGTACTTC. This translates into CASSNRGAYEQYF.

This clone was found a few times. The J gene is TRBJ1-6, the V gene TRBV29-1, with a tentative D call TRBD1 (5 bases). This CDR3 comprises 13 residues. From germline, CDR1 is SQVTM and CDR2 ANQGSEA. V lost 5 bases to trimming and J lost 7 bases, with 12 bases between them. The CDR3 DNA reads as TGCAGCGTTTCCCTTGGGGCCAATTCACCCCTCCACTTT. Its protein is CSVSLGANSPLHF.

Written as DNA, the CDR3 is TGTGCCAGCAGTGGGGCCTACACTGAAGCTTTCTTT. Amino acids: CASSGAYTEAFF. The chain links TRBV2 to TRBJ1-1, with no clear D. There are 12 residues in the CDR3. Between the trimmed V and J ends, which lost 4 bases and 3 bases, there was a span of 6 bases. Germline assignment: CDR1 SNHLY and CDR2 FYNNEI.

This clone was seen just once. This chain links TRBV25-1 with TRBJ1-1, with D maybe TRBD1 (5 bases). V lost 4 bases and J 7 bases, leaving 16 bases between the germline ends. The germline CDR1 and CDR2 sequences are MGHDK and SYGVNS. The CDR3 loop spans 14 amino acids. CDR3 residues: CASSGIGVFGEAFF. CDR3 bases: TGTGCCAGCAGTGGGATAGGGGTGTTCGGTGAAGCTTTCTTT.

In its sample, this clone was seen once. This chain connects TRBV9 to TRBJ2-3; 7 bases line up with TRBD2. Trimming at V came to 0 bases and at J to 0 bases, leaving 7 bases not matched to a gene. This CDR3 has 17 residues. Germline CDR1 is SGDLS and CDR2 is YYNGEE. CDR3 nucleotides: TGTGCCAGCAGCGTAGCCCGGGGCGGGGGTAGCACAGATACGCAGTATTTT. Its protein is CASSVARGGGSTDTQYF.

The chain employs TRBV13 and TRBJ1-6; D not certain. CDR1 PRHDT and CDR2 FYEKMQ come from the germline V gene (reference sequence). The CDR3 is 16 amino acids. V lost 2 bases and J lost 4, with 12 bases in between. The CDR3 DNA reads as TGTGCCAGCAGCTTAAAGACGGGGTCGTATAATTCACCCCTCCACTTT. It yields the protein CASSLKTGSYNSPLHF.

This clone appeared once. This sequence joins TRBV9 and TRBJ2-3; 8 bases match TRBD2. Trimming cost V 0 bases and J 0 bases; bases outside gene matches: 3. The CDR3 is 16 amino acids. Looked up from germline, CDR1 is SGDLS and CDR2 is YYNGEE. The CDR3 spells CASSVDAGGSTDTQYF. The CDR3 coding sequence is TGTGCCAGCAGCGTAGACGCGGGGGGCAGCACAGATACGCAGTATTTT.

The chain has TRBV14 and TRBJ2-7; D is unclear. CDR3 length: 13 amino acids. Germline V lookup: CDR1 SGHDN, CDR2 FVKESK. Trimming removed 0 bases from V and 4 bases from J, with 7 bases in between. The CDR3 protein is CASSQDFRYEQYF. CDR3 in DNA: TGTGCCAGCAGCCAAGATTTCCGTTACGAGCAGTACTTC.

This clone occurred once. V and J are TRBV20-1 and TRBJ1-1; D call uncertain. CDR1 and CDR2 (germline): DFQATT, SNEGSKA (reference sequence). V lost 3 bases and J lost 0, with 8 bases in between. The CDR3 spans 13 residues. CDR3 coding DNA: TGCAGTGCTAGTAACAATTTGAACACTGAAGCTTTCTTT. As protein: CSASNNLNTEAFF.

The chain carries TRBV7-2 and TRBJ2-3; D gene ambiguous. Trimming pared 4 bases from V and 0 bases from J, leaving 11 bases between. Germline V gene data show CDR1 as SGHTA and CDR2 as FQGNSA. The CDR3 runs 15 residues. The CDR3 reads CASSSPLTSTDTQYF. In nucleotides, the CDR3 is TGTGCCAGCAGCTCCCCCTTGACTAGCACAGATACGCAGTATTTT.

The chain has TRBV7-3 and TRBJ2-2; 9 bases map to TRBD2. Germline lookup yields CDR1 SGHTA and CDR2 FQGTGA. CDR3 length equals 15 residues. Unmatched junction bases numbered 4, after V lost 0 bases and J lost 8 bases. The CDR3 here is CASSLTSGRIGELFF. CDR3 DNA sequence: TGTGCCAGCAGCTTAACTAGCGGGAGAATTGGGGAGCTGTTTTTT.

This clone occurred a few times. The CDR3 nucleotides read TGTGCCAGCAGCCGGGAGGTGGGAGCTTTCTTT. Translation: CASSREVGAFF. V usage is TRBV7-9 and J usage is TRBJ1-1; D is uncertain. CDR3 size: 11 residues. V dropped 5 bases and J dropped 10 bases, with 11 bases sitting between them. Germline V gene sequence: CDR1 SEHNR, CDR2 FQNEAQ (reference sequence).

This clone has just one count. The gene calls are TRBV6-1 and TRBJ2-3; possible D gene TRBD2, 5 bases. CDR1 is MNHNS and CDR2 is SASEGT in the germline V gene. The CDR3 has 14 residues. V was cut by 7 bases and J by 5 bases, with 16 bases left in between. The CDR3 nucleotides are TGTGCCAGCAACCGCAGAGGAGGTGAAGATACGCAGTATTTT. Protein sequence: CASNRRGGEDTQYF.

The J gene is TRBJ1-5, the V gene TRBV15, with D tentatively TRBD1 (5 bases). Trimming took off 0 bases at V and 5 bases at J, with 26 bases between the two ends. Germline-derived CDR1 and CDR2 are LNHNV and YYDKDF (reference sequence). The CDR3 has 20 residues. The CDR3 sequence is CATSRDYGKTTTGGDQPQHF. DNA of the CDR3: TGTGCCACCAGCAGAGATTACGGGAAGACCACAACTGGGGGGGATCAGCCCCAGCATTTT. The variable domain in full, with the rest retrieved from reference TRBV15 and TRBJ1-5, is DAMVIQNPRYQVTQFGKPVTLSCSQTLNHNVMYWYQQKSSQAPKLLFHYYDKDFNNEADTPDNFQSRRPNTSFCFLDIRSPGLGDTAMYLCATSRDYGKTTTGGDQPQHFGDGTRLSIL.

The V and J genes are TRBV28 and TRBJ2-2; TRBD1 might be the D (6 bases). Germline loops: CDR1 MDHEN, CDR2 SYDVKM. The CDR3 is made up of 13 amino acids. The V and J ends lost 7 bases and 2 bases respectively, with 8 bases between them. The CDR3 region is CASMGQNTGELFF. DNA of the CDR3: TGTGCCAGCATGGGACAAAACACCGGGGAGCTGTTTTTT.

V usage is TRBV9 and J usage is TRBJ2-3; 9 nucleotides match TRBD1. CDR1 is SGDLS and CDR2 is YYNGEE in the germline V gene. This CDR3 is 16 amino acids long. Trimming cost V 2 bases and J 4 bases; bases outside gene matches: 8. CDR3 DNA: TGTGCCAGCAGCGTTTCCGGGACAGGGTGGGCAGATACGCAGTATTTT. Its protein is CASSVSGTGWADTQYF.